A single TCR beta chain is shown here with its context. What it recognizes is unknown. These data are taken from a study of cytomegalovirus exposure and HLA in healthy donors. Study-wide background: The same platform used for the 666 first-cohort repertoires was also used for the 90 to 150 validation repertoires, as a later analysis reported. Study conclusions and caveats: TCR beta chains numbering more than 150 were designated cytomegalovirus-associated.

Here immunoSEQ multiplex PCR was the method, and the copy in TCRdb shows in-frame clones only, minus some. The sample carries 150,000 to 200,000 clones, roughly 82% recorded once. This CDR3 is 12 amino acids long. V was trimmed by 1 base and J by 5 bases, leaving 6 bases between them. Germline V gene data show CDR1 as KGHSH and CDR2 as LQKENI. The sequence came from a woman under 30 in good health and CMV-seronegative. The J gene is TRBJ2-7, the V gene TRBV18; no clear D. Input material: PBMCs. CDR3 in DNA: TGTGCCAGCTCACCACTCTCTAACGAGCAGTACTTC. Translating gives CASSPLSNEQYF.